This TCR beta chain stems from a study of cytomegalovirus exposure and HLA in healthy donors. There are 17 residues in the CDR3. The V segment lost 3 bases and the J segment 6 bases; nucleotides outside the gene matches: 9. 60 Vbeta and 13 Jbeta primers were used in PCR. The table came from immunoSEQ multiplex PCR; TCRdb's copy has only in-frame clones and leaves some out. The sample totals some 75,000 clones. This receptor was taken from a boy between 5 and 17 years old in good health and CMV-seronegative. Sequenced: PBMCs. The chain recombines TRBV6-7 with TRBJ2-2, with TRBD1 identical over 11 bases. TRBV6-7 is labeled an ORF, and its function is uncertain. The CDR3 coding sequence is TGTGCCAGCAGTTATAGCCGGGACAGGGGGGGATCCGGGGAGCTGTTTTTT. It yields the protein CASSYSRDRGGSGELFF.